Below, 20 T cell receptor beta chains from the same sample are listed, as sequenced in a study of T cells in Graves' hyperthyroidism and ophthalmopathy (dated by TCRdb to between 2017 and 2020). Library method: multiplex PCR. This sample was sequenced with an Illumina HiSeq 2000. The TCR beta CDR3 regions were amplified from the RNA transcripts. A first-round RT-PCR of the TCR CDR3 used the HTBI primer set with the Qiagen OneStep RT-PCR kit. The raw public reads went through TCRdb reprocessing: fastp at Q25, MiXCR clone calling, in-frame beta chains kept. Every entry covers one CDR3 protein and lists the most common genes and DNA from its rows. The sample records around 700,000 distinct CDR3 sequences, 18% of which are singletons. Clones ranked in the top ten supply roughly 17% of the sample. The specimen was blood. The receptors stem from a woman in her forties or fifties with Graves' hyperthyroidism that later progressed to Graves' ophthalmopathy.

This clonotype was found many times. The chain recombines TRBV30 with TRBJ2-1; D gene uncertain. Trimming took 0 bases from V and 8 from J, leaving 5 bases between them. CDR3 length: 11 amino acids. Germline V gene sequence: CDR1 GTSNPN, CDR2 SVGIG (reference sequence). As DNA, the CDR3 is TGTGCCTGGAGTGTCGGCGATGAGCAGTTCTTC. It yields the protein CAWSVGDEQFF.

This clonotype was counted many times. This rearrangement joins TRBV12-3 or TRBV12-4 to TRBJ2-4, with D uncertain. The CDR3 length is 14 residues. V gave up 4 bases and J gave up 2 bases, with 9 bases separating them. The CDR3 is CASSSGGSKNIQYF. The CDR3 region has the DNA TGTGCCAGCAGTTCTGGTGGGTCCAAAAACATTCAGTACTTC.

This clonotype occurred many times. The V gene is TRBV11-2, the J gene TRBJ2-1, with 9 bases lining up with TRBD2. CDR1 SGHAT and CDR2 FQNNGV come from the germline V gene. J was trimmed by 6 bases and V by 4 bases; bases with no gene match: 13. This CDR3 has 17 residues. CDR3: CASSYLSGGTVSNEQFF. In DNA, the CDR3 is TGTGCCAGCAGCTATCTTAGCGGGGGCACCGTGAGCAATGAGCAGTTCTTC.

Many counts were recorded for this clonotype. This chain connects TRBV11-3 to TRBJ2-1; 8 positions match TRBD2. Trimming at V came to 5 bases and at J to 7 bases, leaving 10 bases not matched to a gene. Germline values: CDR1 SGHNT, CDR2 YENEEA. The CDR3 extends over 15 amino acids. The chain's CDR3 is CASSLGGGARNEQFF. CDR3 coding DNA: TGTGCCAGCAGCCTCGGGGGGGGGGCTAGGAATGAGCAGTTCTTC.

This clonotype was seen more than once but under ten times. The rearrangement uses TRBV2 and TRBJ1-2; D is uncertain. V lost 7 bases to trimming and J lost 2 bases, with 8 bases between them. The CDR3 spans 12 residues. Germline CDR1 is SNHLY and CDR2 is FYNNEI. Written as DNA, the CDR3 is TGTGCCAGCAAGGCCAGAAACTATGGCTACACCTTC. Its translation: CASKARNYGYTF.

This clonotype was seen only a few times. The J gene is TRBJ2-3, the V gene TRBV12-3 or TRBV12-4, with TRBD1 as a possible D gene (6 bases). CDR3 length: 15 amino acids. V was clipped by 7 bases and J by 2 bases, with 16 bases between them. CDR3: CASMRWGRNTDTQYF. CDR3 nucleotides: TGTGCCAGCATGAGATGGGGGCGAAACACAGATACGCAGTATTTT.

This clonotype came up a few times. The CDR3 loop reads CASSLRLSGLPGNTIYF. Here the CDR3 DNA reads TGTGCCAGCAGCCTCAGGCTGTCCGGCCTGCCGGGAAACACCATATATTTT. The chain links TRBV5-8 to TRBJ1-3; D not resolved. There are 17 residues in the CDR3. V lost 4 bases to trimming and J lost 4 bases, with 21 bases between them. The V gene's germline CDR1 is SGHTS and CDR2 YDEGEE.

The table lists this clonotype with a count of one. The V call is TRBV13, the J call TRBJ1-3; D might be TRBD1 (5 bases). V dropped 5 bases and J dropped 0 bases, with 11 bases sitting between them. Germline CDR1 and CDR2: PRHDT and FYEKMQ (reference sequence). The CDR3 length is 15 residues. CDR3 nucleotides: TGTGCCAGCAGCCAGGGACGGCGCTCTGGAAACACCATATATTTT. It translates to CASSQGRRSGNTIYF.

This clonotype showed up just a few times. V and J are TRBV3-1 and TRBJ2-2; no firm D call. V was cut by 1 base and J by 0 bases, with 0 bases left in between. This CDR3 has 13 amino acids. Germline assignment: CDR1 LGHDT and CDR2 YNNKEL (reference sequence). CDR3 in amino acids: CASSQANTGELFF. CDR3 nucleotides: TGTGCCAGCAGCCAAGCGAACACCGGGGAGCTGTTTTTT.

The CDR3 protein is CASSLKAFEAFF. CDR3 in DNA: TGTGCCAGCAGCTTAAAGGCATTTGAAGCTTTCTTT. This rearrangement joins TRBV7-9 to TRBJ1-1, with D hard to call. From germline, CDR1 is SEHNR and CDR2 FQNEAQ (reference sequence). V was cut by 2 bases and J by 7 bases, with 8 bases left in between. This CDR3 has 12 residues.

This clonotype showed up many times. The CDR3 DNA reads TGTGCCAGCAGCCTCGCTCGAGAGGTATGCACCTTC. It yields the protein CASSLAREVCTF. V is TRBV3-1 and J is TRBJ1-2; the D is unclear. The V gene's germline CDR1 is LGHDT and CDR2 YNNKEL (reference sequence). Trimming shortened V by 4 bases and J by 13 bases, and 16 bases separated the two germline ends. The CDR3 runs 12 residues.

J is TRBJ2-1 and V is TRBV20-1; D not certain. The V end was cut by 0 bases, the J end by 6 bases, with 6 bases between. Germline CDR1 reads DFQATT; CDR2 reads SNEGSKA (reference sequence). This CDR3 comprises 12 residues. The CDR3 nucleotides are TGCAGTGCTAGAGATCGGCCCAATGAGCAGTTCTTC. This encodes CSARDRPNEQFF.

This chain links TRBV20-1 with TRBJ2-3; D is ambiguous. CDR3 length: 14 amino acids. From germline, CDR1 is DFQATT and CDR2 SNEGSKA (reference sequence). Between the trimmed V and J ends, which lost 1 base and 0 bases, there was a span of 8 bases. The CDR3 nucleotides are TGCAGTGCTAGAGCCCCCGTCAGCACAGATACGCAGTATTTT. It yields the protein CSARAPVSTDTQYF.

This clonotype was detected ten times or more. The J gene is TRBJ2-4, the V gene TRBV7-2, with TRBD2 matching over 12 bases. The CDR3 extends over 16 amino acids. Germline V gene data show CDR1 as SGHTA and CDR2 as FQGNSA. Losses at the gene ends were 4 bases for V and 4 bases for J; bases not matched to a gene: 5. The CDR3 bases are TGTGCCAGCAGCTCCACTAGCGGGGGGCTAAAAAACATTCAGTACTTC. It encodes CASSSTSGGLKNIQYF.

This clonotype was observed many times. The CDR3 is CAWSRGGNTEAFF. The CDR3 region has the DNA TGTGCCTGGAGTCGAGGAGGGAACACTGAAGCTTTCTTT. The chain uses TRBV30 and TRBJ1-1, with D unclear. There are 13 residues in the CDR3. Germline V gene sequence: CDR1 GTSNPN, CDR2 SVGIG (reference sequence). Trimming pared 2 bases from V and 1 base from J, leaving 8 bases between.

This clonotype was detected only a few times. The V and J genes are TRBV6-1 and TRBJ2-5, with a weak D call TRBD1 (6 bases). V was cut by 2 bases and J by 8 bases, with 18 bases left in between. Germline lookup yields CDR1 MNHNS and CDR2 SASEGT. The CDR3 totals 15 residues. The CDR3 coding sequence is TGTGCCAGCAGTGAATTAGGGGGAGTATATGGTACCCAGTACTTC. Encoded protein: CASSELGGVYGTQYF.

This clonotype was seen only a few times. The rearrangement links TRBV6-1 to TRBJ2-1; weak D call: TRBD1 (6 bases). Germline CDR1 and CDR2: MNHNS and SASEGT. V was trimmed by 6 bases and J by 5 bases, leaving 17 bases between them. The CDR3 extends over 15 amino acids. The CDR3 reads CASRTRKWTDNEQFF. In DNA form, the CDR3 reads TGTGCCAGCAGAACTAGAAAATGGACAGACAATGAGCAGTTCTTC.

J is TRBJ1-5 and V is TRBV12-3 or TRBV12-4; D call uncertain. The ends were cut back, 7 bases at V and 5 bases at J, with 15 bases in the middle. The CDR3 runs 14 residues. CDR3 in DNA: TGTGCCAGCATTCGTGAGGGAGGAGATCAGCCCCAGCATTTT. It yields the protein CASIREGGDQPQHF.

This sequence joins TRBV6-1 and TRBJ1-5; D perhaps matches TRBD1 (6 bases). The germline V gene encodes CDR1 MNHNS and CDR2 SASEGT. V gave up 1 base and J gave up 1 base, with 8 bases separating them. This CDR3 comprises 15 residues. The CDR3 reads CASSEVGGSNQPQHF. Written as DNA, the CDR3 is TGTGCCAGCAGTGAAGTAGGGGGAAGCAATCAGCCCCAGCATTTT.

The CDR3 loop reads CASSQAYNTEAFF. CDR3 DNA sequence: TGTGCCAGCTCCCAAGCGTACAACACTGAAGCTTTCTTT. The V call is TRBV18, the J call TRBJ1-1; D unclear. The CDR3 is 13 residues long. V lost 6 bases and J lost 2, with 10 bases in between. Germline CDR1 reads KGHSH; CDR2 reads LQKENI.